This T cell receptor beta chain was documented in a study of OX40 agonist ivuxolimab in advanced cancers. General study results and limits: In a subset of nonresponders, normalized T-cell clonal expansion was also low. Expanded clones belonging to CD8+ T cells outnumbered, on average, those of CD4+. Relatively little clonal expansion, among the lowest observed, appeared in partial responders at 0.1-3.0 mg/kg.

Autoimmune disease history or systemic immunosuppression led to patient exclusion. Details on this clone: No antigen is known for it.

The V and J ends lost 0 bases and 0 bases respectively, with 3 bases between them. The CDR3 runs 14 residues. Germline lookup yields CDR1 MNHNS and CDR2 SASEGT. Sequencing used immunoSEQ multiplex PCR; TCRdb keeps in-frame clones, though not all of them. This sample carries 90,000 to 120,000 clones, approximately 89% of them seen once, and the ten largest clones take roughly 1.3%. This TCR came from an adult with an advanced solid tumor such as melanoma, head and neck, liver or kidney cancer. The sample was CD4+ or CD8+ T cells sorted from blood, taken in a trial of the OX40 agonist ivuxolimab. The chain has TRBV6-1 and TRBJ1-3, with D unresolved. CDR3 DNA sequence: TGTGCCAGCAGTGAAGCACACTCTGGAAACACCATATATTTT. As protein: CASSEAHSGNTIYF.